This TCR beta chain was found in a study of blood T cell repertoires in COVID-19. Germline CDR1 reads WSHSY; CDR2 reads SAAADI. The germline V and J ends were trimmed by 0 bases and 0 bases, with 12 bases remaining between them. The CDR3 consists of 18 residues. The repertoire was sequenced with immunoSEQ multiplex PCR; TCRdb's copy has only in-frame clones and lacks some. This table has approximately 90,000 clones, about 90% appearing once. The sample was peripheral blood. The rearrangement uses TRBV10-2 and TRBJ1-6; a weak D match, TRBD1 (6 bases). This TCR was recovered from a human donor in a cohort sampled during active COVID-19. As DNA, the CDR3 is TGCGCCAGCAGTGAGTCGGGGGGGGGCGCCTCCTATAATTCACCCCTCCACTTT. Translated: CASSESGGGASYNSPLHF.